Listed below are T cell receptor beta chains from one sample, sequenced in a study of blood T cells in healthy people across ages. MiXCR was run by TCRdb on the 5' RACE reads, yielding one entry per CDR3 protein. Among about 1.1 million distinct CDR3 sequences listed, more than 30% were seen once. Sequencing input: blood. The receptors here all came from a man younger than 35 in good health. CDR3s include the opening cysteine and the closing phenylalanine or tryptophan. A D gene is named only where the DNA matches it firmly. The size entry is marked missing in some rows and otherwise reads once, few, many or a size class.

j_gene	abundance	d_gene	v_gene	CDR3aa	CDR3nt
TRBJ2-2	few	-	TRBV4-2	CASSLGLGSGELFF	TGTGCCAGCAGCCTCGGTTTAGGGAGCGGGGAGCTGTTTTTT
TRBJ2-3	few	TRBD1	TRBV12-5	CASGLGEKTGLTDTQYF	TGTGCTAGTGGTTTGGGGGAAAAGACAGGGCTGACAGATACGCAGTATTTT
TRBJ1-1	few	-	TRBV29-1	CSVDLGAPEAFF	TGCAGCGTTGATTTGGGGGCCCCTGAAGCTTTCTTT
TRBJ2-7	few	-	TRBV9	CASSVAAAGAYEQYF	TGTGCCAGCAGCGTAGCTGCGGCAGGTGCCTACGAGCAGTACTTC
TRBJ1-1	-	TRBD1	TRBV5-1	CASSVTTGRGPEAFF	TGCGCCAGCAGCGTCACGACAGGGAGAGGCCCTGAAGCTTTCTTT
TRBJ2-7	few	-	TRBV6-6	CASSPLFGTNYEQYF	TGTGCCAGCAGCCCGCTATTCGGGACCAACTACGAGCAGTACTTC
TRBJ1-6	-	-	TRBV20-1	CSARSTGMDPNSPLHF	TGCAGTGCTAGATCCACAGGGATGGATCCTAATTCACCCCTCCACTTT
TRBJ1-1	-	-	TRBV6-2/TRBV6-3	CASSGSRNTEAFF	TGTGCCAGCAGCGGTAGCAGAAACACTGAAGCTTTCTTT
TRBJ1-1	-	-	TRBV10-2	CASSDQLPRAFF	TGCGCCAGCAGTGACCAGCTCCCCCGAGCTTTCTTT
TRBJ2-3	-	-	TRBV20-1	CSAASGTEGTDTQYF	TGCAGTGCTGCCTCCGGGACGGAGGGCACAGATACGCAGTATTTT
TRBJ2-1	-	TRBD1	TRBV3-1	CASSPGQGAWNEQFF	TGTGCCAGCAGCCCGGGACAGGGGGCCTGGAATGAGCAGTTCTTC